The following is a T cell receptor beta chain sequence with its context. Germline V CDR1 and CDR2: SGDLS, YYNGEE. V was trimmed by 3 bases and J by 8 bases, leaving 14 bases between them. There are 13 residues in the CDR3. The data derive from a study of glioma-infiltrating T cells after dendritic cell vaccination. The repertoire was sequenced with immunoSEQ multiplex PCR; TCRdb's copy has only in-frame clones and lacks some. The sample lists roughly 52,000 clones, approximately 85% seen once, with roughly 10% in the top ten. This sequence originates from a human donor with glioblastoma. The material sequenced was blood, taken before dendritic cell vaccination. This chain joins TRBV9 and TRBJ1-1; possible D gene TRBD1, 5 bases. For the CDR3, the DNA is TGTGCCAGCAGCGCCCAACATCAGGGAGAAGCTTTCTTT. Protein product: CASSAQHQGEAFF.